Sequencing of this TCR beta chain was carried out in a study of cytomegalovirus exposure and HLA in healthy donors. On this clone: Its antigen remains unknown.

V trimming: 4 bases; J trimming: 3 bases; junction bases outside the gene matches: 8. CDR3 size: 15 residues. The germline V gene encodes CDR1 SGHDT and CDR2 YYEEEE. Donors consisted of healthy bone marrow donors. The PCR employed 60 Vbeta primers together with 13 Jbeta primers. The method was immunoSEQ multiplex PCR; TCRdb's version includes in-frame clones alone and lacks a portion of them. The sample lists under 150,000 clones; 75% to 85% were seen once. Findings and limits, study-wide: In a later analysis, the majority of CMV-associated beta chains seemingly showed HLA restriction. With DRB1 most and HLA-C fewest, TCR association rates differed between HLA loci in a later analysis.

The rearrangement joins TRBV5-6 to TRBJ1-1; 8 nucleotides match TRBD1. This clonotype was obtained from a male donor in good health and CMV-seronegative. Sample: PBMCs. Written as DNA, the CDR3 is TGTGCCAGCAGCCGACAGGGGATCTTAGACACTGAAGCTTTCTTT. It encodes CASSRQGILDTEAFF.